This is a list of T cell receptor beta chains from one sample in a study of graft-versus-host responses after intestinal transplantation. The antigens for these receptors are not known. TCRdb's table, derived via immunoSEQ multiplex PCR, lists solely in-frame clones and lacks some. The data hold approximately 90,000 clones, with around 93% observed a single time. Specimen: unstimulated CD8+ T cells sorted from spleen or lymph node cells, collected before transplant. These TCRs come from a human donor who was the organ donor for an intestinal transplant. Each CDR3 is given with its conserved first and last residue.

len,v_gene,j_gene,CDR3aa
11,TRBV9,TRBJ2-5,CASRSIETQYF
12,TRBV27,TRBJ1-1,CASRTGNTEAFF
15,TRBV18,.,CASSPSFRGDLEQYF
15,TRBV7-3,TRBJ2-1,CASSSTSGGLDEQFF
16,TRBV6-1,TRBJ2-3,CASSERWHTLTDTQYF
16,TRBV14,TRBJ1-4,CASSQTRTGSIEKLFF
17,TRBV7-6,TRBJ2-1,CASSSTIPDRGDDEQFF
17,TRBV4-1,TRBJ1-2,CASSQDRQYGVNYGYTF
15,TRBV7-7,TRBJ2-7,CASSVGTGGDYEQYF
15,TRBV10-1,TRBJ1-5,CASSEGGNSNQPQHF
15,TRBV6-5,TRBJ2-7,CASSFGTSGSYEQYF
11,TRBV6-6,TRBJ2-1,CASSYADEQFF
15,TRBV4-1,TRBJ2-7,CASSQVHTGGNEQYF
14,TRBV5-8,TRBJ2-7,CASSFWTGVYEQYF
15,TRBV4-3,TRBJ1-5,CASSQGRGRDQPQHF
15,TRBV4-2,TRBJ1-4,CASSQAPGDSEKLFF
15,TRBV9,TRBJ2-3,CASSVGASSTDTQYF
15,TRBV27,TRBJ2-4,CASSPEQGILNIQYF
15,TRBV4-3,TRBJ2-7,CASSQDGGGSYEQYF
13,TRBV6-5,TRBJ2-7,CASSQGGTYEQYF
17,TRBV4-2,TRBJ2-2,CASSQVSGGPVDGELFF
11,TRBV2,TRBJ2-7,CASSDGLEQYF